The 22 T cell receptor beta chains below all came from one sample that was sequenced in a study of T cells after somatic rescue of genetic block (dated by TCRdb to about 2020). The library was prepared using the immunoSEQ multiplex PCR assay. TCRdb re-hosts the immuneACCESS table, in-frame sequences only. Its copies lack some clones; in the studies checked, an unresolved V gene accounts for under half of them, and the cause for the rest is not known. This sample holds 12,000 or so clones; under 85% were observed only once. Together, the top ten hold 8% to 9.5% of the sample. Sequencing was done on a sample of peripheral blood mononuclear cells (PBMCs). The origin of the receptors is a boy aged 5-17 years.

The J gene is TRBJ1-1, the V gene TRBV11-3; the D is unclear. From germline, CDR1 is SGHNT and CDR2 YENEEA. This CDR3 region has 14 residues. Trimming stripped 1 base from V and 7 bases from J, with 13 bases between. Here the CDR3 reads CASSLALDIGEAFF. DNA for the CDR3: TGTGCCAGCAGCTTAGCTCTGGATATCGGTGAAGCTTTCTTT.

CDR3 in amino acids: CASSYRGQGNSPLHF. DNA for the CDR3: TGTGCCAGCAGTTACCGGGGACAGGGAAATTCACCCCTCCACTTT. V usage is TRBV6-5 and J usage is TRBJ1-6, with 9 bases aligning to TRBD1. CDR1 and CDR2 (germline): MNHEY, SVGAGI. The ends lost 2 bases at V and 7 bases at J; junction bases unmatched: 3. The CDR3 sequence is 15 residues long.

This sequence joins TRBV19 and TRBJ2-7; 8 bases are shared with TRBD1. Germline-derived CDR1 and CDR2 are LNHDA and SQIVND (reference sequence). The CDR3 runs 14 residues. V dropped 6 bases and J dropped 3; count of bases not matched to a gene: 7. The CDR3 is CASRMTGDLYEQYF. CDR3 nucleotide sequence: TGTGCCAGTAGGATGACAGGGGACCTCTACGAGCAGTACTTC. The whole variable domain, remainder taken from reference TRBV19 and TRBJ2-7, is DGGITQSPKYLFRKEGQNVTLSCEQNLNHDAMYWYRQDPGQGLRLIYYSQIVNDFQKGDIAEGYSVSREKKESFPLTVTSAQKNPTAFYLCASRMTGDLYEQYFGPGTRLTVT.

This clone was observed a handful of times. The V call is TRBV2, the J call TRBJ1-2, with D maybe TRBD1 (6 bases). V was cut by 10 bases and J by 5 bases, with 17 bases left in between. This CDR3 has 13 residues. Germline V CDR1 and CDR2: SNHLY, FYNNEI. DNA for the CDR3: TGTGCCACCGAGGTAGCAGGGGAGTATGGCTACACCTTC. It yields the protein CATEVAGEYGYTF. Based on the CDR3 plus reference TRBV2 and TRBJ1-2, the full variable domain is EPEVTQTPSHQVTQMGQEVILRCVPISNHLYFYWYRQILGQKVEFLVSFYNNEISEKSEIFDDQFSVERPDGSNFTLKIRSTKLEDSAMYFCATEVAGEYGYTFGSGTRLTVV.

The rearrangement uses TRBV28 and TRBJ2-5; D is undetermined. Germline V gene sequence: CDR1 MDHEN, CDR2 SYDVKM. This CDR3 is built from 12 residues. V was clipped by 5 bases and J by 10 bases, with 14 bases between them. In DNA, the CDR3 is TGTGCCAGCAGTCTAAATCGGTGGATCCAGTACTTC. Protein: CASSLNRWIQYF.

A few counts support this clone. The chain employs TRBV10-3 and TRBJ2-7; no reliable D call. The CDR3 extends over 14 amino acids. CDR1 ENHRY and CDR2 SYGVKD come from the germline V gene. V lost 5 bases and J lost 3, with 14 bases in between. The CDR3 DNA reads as TGTGCCATCAGTCCTACTCAGGTGAACTACGAGCAGTACTTC. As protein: CAISPTQVNYEQYF.

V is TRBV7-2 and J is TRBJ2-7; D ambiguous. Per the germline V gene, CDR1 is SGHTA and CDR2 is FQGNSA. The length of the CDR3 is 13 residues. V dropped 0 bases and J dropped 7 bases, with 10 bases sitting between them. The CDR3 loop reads CASSLAWRGEQYF. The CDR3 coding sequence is TGTGCCAGCAGCTTAGCGTGGCGTGGGGAGCAGTACTTC.

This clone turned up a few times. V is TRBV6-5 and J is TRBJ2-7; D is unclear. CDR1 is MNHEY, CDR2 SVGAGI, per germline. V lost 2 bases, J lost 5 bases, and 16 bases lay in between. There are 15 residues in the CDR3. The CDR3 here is CASSYTRGRTDEQYF. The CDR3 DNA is TGTGCCAGCAGTTACACCCGCGGACGTACGGACGAGCAGTACTTC.

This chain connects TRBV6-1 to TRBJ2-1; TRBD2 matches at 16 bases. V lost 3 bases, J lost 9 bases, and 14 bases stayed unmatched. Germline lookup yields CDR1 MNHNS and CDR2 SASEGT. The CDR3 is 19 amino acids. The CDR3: CASSDITGLAGGPFSEQFF. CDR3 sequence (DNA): TGTGCCAGCAGTGATATAACGGGACTAGCGGGAGGGCCGTTCAGTGAGCAGTTCTTC.

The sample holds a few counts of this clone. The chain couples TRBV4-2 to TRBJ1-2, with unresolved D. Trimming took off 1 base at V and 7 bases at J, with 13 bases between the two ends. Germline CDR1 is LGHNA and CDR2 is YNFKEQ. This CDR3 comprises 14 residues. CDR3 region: CASSQVGEQSGYTF. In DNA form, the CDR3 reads TGTGCCAGCAGCCAAGTCGGCGAACAGAGTGGCTACACCTTC.

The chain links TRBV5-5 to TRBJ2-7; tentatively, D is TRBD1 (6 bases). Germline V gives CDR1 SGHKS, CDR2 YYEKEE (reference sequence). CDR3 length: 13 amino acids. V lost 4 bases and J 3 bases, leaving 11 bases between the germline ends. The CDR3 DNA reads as TGTGCCAGCAGCCTAACAGGGTTCTACGAGCAGTACTTC. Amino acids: CASSLTGFYEQYF.

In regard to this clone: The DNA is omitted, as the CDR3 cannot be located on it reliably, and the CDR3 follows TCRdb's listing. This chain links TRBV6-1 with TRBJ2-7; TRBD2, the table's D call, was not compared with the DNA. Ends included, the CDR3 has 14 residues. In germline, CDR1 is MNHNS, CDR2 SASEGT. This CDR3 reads CASISEQYFGRLYF.

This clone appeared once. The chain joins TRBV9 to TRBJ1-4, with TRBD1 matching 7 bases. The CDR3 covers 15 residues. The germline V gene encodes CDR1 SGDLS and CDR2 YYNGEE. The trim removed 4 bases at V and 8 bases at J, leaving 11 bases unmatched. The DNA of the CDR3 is TGTGCCAGCAGCCCACGACAGGGTCTGTTCGAAAAACTGTTTTTT. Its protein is CASSPRQGLFEKLFF.

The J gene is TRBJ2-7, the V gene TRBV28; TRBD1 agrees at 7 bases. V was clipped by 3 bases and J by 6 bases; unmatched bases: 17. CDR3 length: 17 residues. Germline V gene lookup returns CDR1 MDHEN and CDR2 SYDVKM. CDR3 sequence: CASSFSAWTGAGVEQYF. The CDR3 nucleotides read TGTGCCAGCAGTTTCTCGGCTTGGACAGGCGCCGGGGTCGAGCAGTACTTC.

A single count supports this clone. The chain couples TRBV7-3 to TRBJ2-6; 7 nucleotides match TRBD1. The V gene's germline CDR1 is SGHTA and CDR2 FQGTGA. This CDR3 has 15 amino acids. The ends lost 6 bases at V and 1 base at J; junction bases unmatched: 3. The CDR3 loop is CASSLTGSGANVLTF. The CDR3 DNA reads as TGTGCCAGCAGTCTGACAGGGTCTGGGGCCAACGTCCTGACTTTC.

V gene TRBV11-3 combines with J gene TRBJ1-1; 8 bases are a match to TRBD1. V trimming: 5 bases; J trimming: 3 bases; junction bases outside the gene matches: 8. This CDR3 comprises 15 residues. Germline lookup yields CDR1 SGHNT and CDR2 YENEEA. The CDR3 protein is CASSPGQGADTEAFF. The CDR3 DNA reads TGTGCCAGCAGCCCCGGGCAGGGGGCGGACACTGAAGCTTTCTTT.

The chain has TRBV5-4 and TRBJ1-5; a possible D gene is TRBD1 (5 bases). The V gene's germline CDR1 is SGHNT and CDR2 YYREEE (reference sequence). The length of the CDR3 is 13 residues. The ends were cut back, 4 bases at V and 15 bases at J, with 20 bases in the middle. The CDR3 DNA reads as TGTGCCAGCAGCCGAGGCGTGTTGGGGCCGCTGCATTTT. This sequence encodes CASSRGVLGPLHF.

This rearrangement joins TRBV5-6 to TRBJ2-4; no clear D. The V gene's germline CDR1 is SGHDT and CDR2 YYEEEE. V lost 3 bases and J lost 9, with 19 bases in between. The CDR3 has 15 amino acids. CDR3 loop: CASSSTRGGPGIQYF. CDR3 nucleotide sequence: TGTGCCAGCAGCTCTACCCGAGGTGGACCGGGCATTCAGTACTTC.

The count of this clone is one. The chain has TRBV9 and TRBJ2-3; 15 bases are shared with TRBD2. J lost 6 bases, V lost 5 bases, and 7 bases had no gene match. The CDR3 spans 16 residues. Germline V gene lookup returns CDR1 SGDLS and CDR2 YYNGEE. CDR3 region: CASRPPGTSGRDTQYF. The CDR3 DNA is TGTGCCAGCAGACCACCCGGGACTAGCGGGAGGGATACGCAGTATTTT. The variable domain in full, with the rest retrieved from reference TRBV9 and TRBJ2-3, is DSGVTQTPKHLITATGQRVTLRCSPRSGDLSVYWYQQSLDQGLQFLIQYYNGEERAKGNILERFSAQQFPDLHSELNLSSLELGDSALYFCASRPPGTSGRDTQYFGPGTRLTVL.

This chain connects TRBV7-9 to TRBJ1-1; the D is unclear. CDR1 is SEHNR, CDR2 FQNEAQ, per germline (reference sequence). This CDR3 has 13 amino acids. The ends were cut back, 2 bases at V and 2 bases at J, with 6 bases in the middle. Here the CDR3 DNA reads TGTGCCAGCAGCTTAATAACAAACACTGAAGCTTTCTTT. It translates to CASSLITNTEAFF.

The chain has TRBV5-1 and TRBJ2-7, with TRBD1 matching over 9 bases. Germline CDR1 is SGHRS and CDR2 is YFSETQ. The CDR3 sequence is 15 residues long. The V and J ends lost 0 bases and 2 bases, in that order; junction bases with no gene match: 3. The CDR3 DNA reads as TGCGCCAGCAGCTTGGAAGGGGACAGGGCCTACGAGCAGTACTTC. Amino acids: CASSLEGDRAYEQYF.

The CDR3 loop is CASSPGVFETQYF. CDR3 nucleotides: TGCGCCAGCAGCCCGGGGGTTTTCGAGACCCAGTACTTC. This rearrangement joins TRBV5-1 to TRBJ2-5, with a weak D call TRBD2 (6 bases). CDR1 and CDR2 (germline): SGHRS, YFSETQ. With 4 bases removed from V and 5 bases from J, the gap between germline ends came to 12 bases. This CDR3 has 13 residues.